These 10 T cell receptor beta chains originate from one sample sequenced in a study of cytomegalovirus exposure and HLA in healthy donors. PCR used 60 Vbeta primers and 13 Jbeta primers. Repertoires were generated with immunoSEQ multiplex PCR, while TCRdb's copy carries only in-frame clones and drops some. This table holds about 160,000 clones, about 72% found once. Sequencing used PBMCs. The receptors come from a man in his fifties or sixties in good health and CMV-seronegative.

The chain recombines TRBV19 with TRBJ2-5; TRBD2 aligns across 10 bases. CDR1 LNHDA and CDR2 SQIVND come from the germline V gene (reference sequence). The ends lost 3 bases at V and 6 bases at J; junction bases unmatched: 4. The CDR3 runs 14 residues. The CDR3 DNA follows: TGTGCCAGTAGTATGTCTAGCGGGAGACAGACCCAGTACTTC. Its protein product is CASSMSSGRQTQYF.

V and J are TRBV19 and TRBJ2-7; maybe TRBD2 (6 bases). V was pared by 6 bases and J by 1 base, with 13 bases between. The CDR3 totals 14 residues. In germline, CDR1 is LNHDA, CDR2 SQIVND (reference sequence). CDR3 DNA sequence: TGTGCCAGTAGCGGGGGTGTTGAATCCTACGAGCAGTACTTC. It yields the protein CASSGGVESYEQYF. The full variable domain, in which reference TRBV19 and TRBJ2-7 provide the parts outside the CDR3, is DGGITQSPKYLFRKEGQNVTLSCEQNLNHDAMYWYRQDPGQGLRLIYYSQIVNDFQKGDIAEGYSVSREKKESFPLTVTSAQKNPTAFYLCASSGGVESYEQYFGPGTRLTVT.

The chain joins TRBV5-1 to TRBJ2-3, with 8 nucleotides matching TRBD2. Germline V gene lookup returns CDR1 SGHRS and CDR2 YFSETQ. Trimming removed 0 bases from V and 2 bases from J; junction bases left unmatched: 14. The CDR3 runs 19 residues. CDR3 in DNA: TGCGCCAGCAGCTTGGGTGGTGGTAGCGGGAAATCGATCACAGATACGCAGTATTTT. Protein sequence: CASSLGGGSGKSITDTQYF.

The chain links TRBV28 to TRBJ2-7; the D gene is possibly TRBD1 (5 bases). Germline-derived CDR1 and CDR2 are MDHEN and SYDVKM. With 4 bases removed from V and 3 bases from J, the gap between germline ends came to 22 bases. This CDR3 has 17 residues. CDR3 loop: CASSSSYGRAFLYEQYF. The CDR3 region has the DNA TGTGCCAGCAGTTCCTCGTATGGCAGGGCCTTCCTCTACGAGCAGTACTTC.

This clone is a singleton in its sample. The J gene is TRBJ1-3, the V gene TRBV9; D is perhaps TRBD1 (6 bases). CDR3 size: 17 residues. The germline CDR1 and CDR2 sequences are SGDLS and YYNGEE. Trimming removed 8 bases from V and 0 bases from J, with 21 bases in between. The CDR3 DNA reads as TGTGCCAGTAACCCGACAGGCACCCTTGGCTCTGGAAACACCATATATTTT. Translated, it gives CASNPTGTLGSGNTIYF.

This clone has only a few counts. The rearrangement links TRBV5-1 to TRBJ2-5; D uncertain. The V end was cut by 4 bases, the J end by 2 bases, with 3 bases between. The CDR3 is made up of 11 amino acids. The germline gives CDR1 SGHRS, CDR2 YFSETQ. The CDR3: CASSTQETQYF. For the CDR3, the DNA is TGCGCCAGCAGCACACAAGAGACCCAGTACTTC.

This clone was seen a handful of times. V usage is TRBV5-1 and J usage is TRBJ1-2; maybe TRBD1 (6 bases). Germline V lookup: CDR1 SGHRS, CDR2 YFSETQ. V lost 0 bases and J lost 3, with 12 bases in between. The CDR3 has 15 amino acids. For the CDR3, the DNA is TGCGCCAGCAGCTTGGAGGGGGATGTTTACTATGGCTACACCTTC. Its protein is CASSLEGDVYYGYTF.

DNA for the CDR3: TGTGCCAGCAGTGAAAGGGGCGCAGGGGTGGGAGCTTTCTTT. Translated: CASSERGAGVGAFF. V and J are TRBV25-1 and TRBJ1-1; D is possibly TRBD1 (6 bases). The CDR3 loop spans 14 amino acids. V was cut by 2 bases and J by 10 bases, with 17 bases left in between. The germline CDR1 and CDR2 sequences are MGHDK and SYGVNS.

The chain uses TRBV7-6 and TRBJ1-1; 7 nucleotides align to TRBD1. V dropped 5 bases and J dropped 6; count of bases not matched to a gene: 6. This CDR3 region has 13 residues. The germline V gene encodes CDR1 SGHVS and CDR2 FNYEAQ. The CDR3 nucleotides read TGTGCCAGCAGCCCTCGACAGGGCTCTGAAGCTTTCTTT. Its protein product is CASSPRQGSEAFF.

This chain links TRBV4-3 with TRBJ1-2; 8 positions match TRBD1. CDR1 and CDR2 from the germline V gene are LGHNA and YSLEER. V lost 1 base and J lost 4; bases outside the gene matches: 5. The CDR3 length is 15 residues. The CDR3 coding sequence is TGCGCCAGCAGCCAAGCCGGGACAGGAGTCTATGGCTACACCTTC. Translated, it gives CASSQAGTGVYGYTF.